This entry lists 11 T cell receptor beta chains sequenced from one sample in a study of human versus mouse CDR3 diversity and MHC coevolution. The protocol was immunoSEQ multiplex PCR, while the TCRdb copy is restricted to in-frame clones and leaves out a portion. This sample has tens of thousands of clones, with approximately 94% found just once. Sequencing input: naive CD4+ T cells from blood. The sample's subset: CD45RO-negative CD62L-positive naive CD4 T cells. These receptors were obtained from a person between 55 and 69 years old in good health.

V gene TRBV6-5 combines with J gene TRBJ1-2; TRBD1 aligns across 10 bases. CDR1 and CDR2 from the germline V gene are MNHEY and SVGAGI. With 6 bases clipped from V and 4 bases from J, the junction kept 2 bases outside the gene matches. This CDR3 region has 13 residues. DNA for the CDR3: TGTGCCAGCAGAGGGACAGGGGCCTATGGCTACACCTTC. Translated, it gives CASRGTGAYGYTF.

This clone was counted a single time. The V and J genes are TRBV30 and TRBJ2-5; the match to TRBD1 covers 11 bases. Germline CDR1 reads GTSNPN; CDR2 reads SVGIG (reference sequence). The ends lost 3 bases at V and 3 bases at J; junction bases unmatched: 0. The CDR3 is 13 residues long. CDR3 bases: TGTGCCTGGAGGGGACAGGGGGAAGAGACCCAGTACTTC. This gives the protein CAWRGQGEETQYF.

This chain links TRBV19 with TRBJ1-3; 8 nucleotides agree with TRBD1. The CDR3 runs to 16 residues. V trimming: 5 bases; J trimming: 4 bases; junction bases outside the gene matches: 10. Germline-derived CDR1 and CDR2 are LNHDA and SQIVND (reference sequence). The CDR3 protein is CASSPLDRGAGNTIYF. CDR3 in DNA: TGTGCCAGTAGTCCCCTAGACAGGGGCGCAGGAAACACCATATATTTT.

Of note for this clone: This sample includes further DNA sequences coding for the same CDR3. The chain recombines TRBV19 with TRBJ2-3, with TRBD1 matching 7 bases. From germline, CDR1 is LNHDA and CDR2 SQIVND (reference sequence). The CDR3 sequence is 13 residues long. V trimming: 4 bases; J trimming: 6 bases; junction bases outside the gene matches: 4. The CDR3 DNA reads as TGTGCCAGTAGTACGACAGGGACCGATACGCAGTATTTT. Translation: CASSTTGTDTQYF.

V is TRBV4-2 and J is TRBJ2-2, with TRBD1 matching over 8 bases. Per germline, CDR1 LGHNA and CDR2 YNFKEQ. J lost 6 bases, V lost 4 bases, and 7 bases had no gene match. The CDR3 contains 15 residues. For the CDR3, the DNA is TGTGCCAGCAGCCCCGACAGGGGTGGGCCCGGGGAGCTGTTTTTT. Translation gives CASSPDRGGPGELFF.

The CDR3 region is CASSQGLRGSGNTIYF. CDR3 in DNA: TGCGCCAGCAGCCAAGGGCTCCGAGGGTCTGGAAACACCATATATTTT. The chain uses TRBV4-1 and TRBJ1-3; no clear D gene. Trimming stripped 1 base from V and 1 base from J, with 11 bases between. CDR1 and CDR2 (germline): MGHRA, YSYEKL. The CDR3 covers 16 residues.

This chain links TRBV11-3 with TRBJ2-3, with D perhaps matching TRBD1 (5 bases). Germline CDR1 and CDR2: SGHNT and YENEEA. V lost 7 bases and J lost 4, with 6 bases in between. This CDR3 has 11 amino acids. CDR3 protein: CASKGPDTQYF. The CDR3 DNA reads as TGTGCCAGCAAGGGGCCAGATACGCAGTATTTT. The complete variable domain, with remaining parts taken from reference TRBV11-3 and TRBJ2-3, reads EAGVVQSPRYKIIEKKQPVAFWCNPISGHNTLYWYLQNLGQGPELLIRYENEEAVDDSQLPKDRFSAERLKGVDSTLKIQPAELGDSAVYLCASKGPDTQYFGPGTRLTVL.

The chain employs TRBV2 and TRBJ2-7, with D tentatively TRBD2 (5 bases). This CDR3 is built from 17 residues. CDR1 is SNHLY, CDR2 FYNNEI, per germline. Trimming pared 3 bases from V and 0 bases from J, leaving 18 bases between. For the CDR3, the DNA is TGTGCCAGCAGTGACCCCCCCTTGCGGGCGAGCTCCTACGAGCAGTACTTC. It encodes CASSDPPLRASSYEQYF.

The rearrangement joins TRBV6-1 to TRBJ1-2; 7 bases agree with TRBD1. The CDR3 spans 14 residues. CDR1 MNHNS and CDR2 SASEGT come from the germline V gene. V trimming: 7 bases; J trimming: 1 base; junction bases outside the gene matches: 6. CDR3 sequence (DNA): TGTGCCAGCACCCGGACAGGAGTTAACTATGGCTACACCTTC. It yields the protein CASTRTGVNYGYTF.

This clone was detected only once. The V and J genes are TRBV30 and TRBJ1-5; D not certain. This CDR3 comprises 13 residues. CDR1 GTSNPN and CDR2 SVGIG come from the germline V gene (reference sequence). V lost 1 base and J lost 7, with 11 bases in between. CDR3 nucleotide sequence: TGTGCCTGGAGTGACAGTTTTTACCAGCCCCAGCATTTT. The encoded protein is CAWSDSFYQPQHF.

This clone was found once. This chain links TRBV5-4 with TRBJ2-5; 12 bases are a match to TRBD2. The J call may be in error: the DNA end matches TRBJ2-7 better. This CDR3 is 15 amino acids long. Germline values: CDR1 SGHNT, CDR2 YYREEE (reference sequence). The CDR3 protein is CASSQKLAGGYEQYF. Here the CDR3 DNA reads TGTGCCAGCAGCCAAAAACTAGCGGGAGGCTACGAGCAGTACTTC.